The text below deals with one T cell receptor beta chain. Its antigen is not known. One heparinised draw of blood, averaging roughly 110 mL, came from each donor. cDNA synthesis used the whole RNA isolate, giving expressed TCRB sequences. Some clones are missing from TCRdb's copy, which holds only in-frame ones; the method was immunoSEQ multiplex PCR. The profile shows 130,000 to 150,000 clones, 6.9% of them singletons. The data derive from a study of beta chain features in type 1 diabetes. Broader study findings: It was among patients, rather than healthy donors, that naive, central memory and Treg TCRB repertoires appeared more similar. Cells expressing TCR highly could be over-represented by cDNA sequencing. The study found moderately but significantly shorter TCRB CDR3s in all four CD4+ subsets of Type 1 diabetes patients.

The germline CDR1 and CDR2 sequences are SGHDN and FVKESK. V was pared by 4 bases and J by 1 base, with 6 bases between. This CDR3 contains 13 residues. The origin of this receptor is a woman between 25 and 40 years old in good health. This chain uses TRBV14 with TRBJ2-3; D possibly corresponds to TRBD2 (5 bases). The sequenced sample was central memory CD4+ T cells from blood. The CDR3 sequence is CASSPGGTDTQYF. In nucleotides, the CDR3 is TGTGCCAGCAGCCCCGGGGGCACAGATACGCAGTATTTT.